These 30 T cell receptor beta chains were sequenced from one sample in a study of glioma-infiltrating T cells after dendritic cell vaccination. Time point meaning: after dendritic cell vaccination, including at tumor progression/relapse. Sequenced by immunoSEQ multiplex PCR; TCRdb stores in-frame clones only, minus some. The sample has just under 100,000 clones; 80% are singletons. Sequencing used blood, obtained after dendritic cell vaccination. Receptors were obtained from a human donor with glioblastoma.

This chain connects TRBV5-6 to TRBJ2-1; no reliable D call. Trimming shortened V by 3 bases and J by 9 bases, and 7 bases separated the two germline ends. The CDR3 extends over 11 amino acids. Germline-derived CDR1 and CDR2 are SGHDT and YYEEEE. The CDR3 loop is CASSSRSEQFF. The CDR3 DNA is TGTGCCAGCAGCTCCCGGAGTGAGCAGTTCTTC. Together with reference TRBV5-6 and TRBJ2-1, the CDR3 gives the full variable domain: DAGVTQSPTHLIKTRGQQVTLRCSPKSGHDTVSWYQQALGQGPQFIFQYYEEEERQRGNFPDRFSGHQFPNYSSELNVNALLLGDSALYLCASSSRSEQFFGPGTRLTVL.

J is TRBJ1-2 and V is TRBV27, with a possible D match to TRBD1 (5 bases). V was trimmed by 5 bases and J by 8 bases, leaving 21 bases between them. Germline values: CDR1 MNHEY, CDR2 SMNVEV (reference sequence). CDR3 length: 15 amino acids. This CDR3 is CASSRMLSAGGGYTF. CDR3 DNA sequence: TGTGCCAGCAGTCGTATGCTTTCCGCGGGGGGGGGCTACACCTTC.

This clone occurred once. The chain links TRBV5-8 to TRBJ2-5; D possibly corresponds to TRBD2 (5 bases). The CDR3 consists of 12 residues. V lost 4 bases to trimming and J lost 7 bases, with 11 bases between them. Germline lookup yields CDR1 SGHTS and CDR2 YDEGEE. This CDR3 reads CASSEGLVTQYF. CDR3 nucleotide sequence: TGTGCCAGCAGCGAGGGCCTTGTGACCCAGTACTTC.

This chain links TRBV5-1 with TRBJ1-2; 8 bases are a match to TRBD1. The CDR3 is 16 amino acids. The germline V gene has CDR1 SGHRS and CDR2 YFSETQ. The V and J ends lost 0 bases and 7 bases, in that order; junction bases with no gene match: 11. The CDR3: CASSLARTQGAFGYTF. Here the CDR3 DNA reads TGCGCCAGCAGCTTGGCCCGGACTCAGGGGGCATTTGGCTACACCTTC.

The rearrangement uses TRBV2 and TRBJ2-5; 10 positions agree with TRBD1. The CDR3 extends over 16 amino acids. Per the germline V gene, CDR1 is SNHLY and CDR2 is FYNNEI. V shed 6 bases and J 2 bases; nucleotides not matched to a gene: 9. CDR3 nucleotide sequence: TGTGCCAGCAGGAACGGGACAGGGGTTTGGCAAGAGACCCAGTACTTC. It is translated as CASRNGTGVWQETQYF. Drawing the rest from reference TRBV2 and TRBJ2-5, the complete variable domain is EPEVTQTPSHQVTQMGQEVILRCVPISNHLYFYWYRQILGQKVEFLVSFYNNEISEKSEIFDDQFSVERPDGSNFTLKIRSTKLEDSAMYFCASRNGTGVWQETQYFGPGTRLLVL.

This chain joins TRBV7-9 and TRBJ2-2; 8 bases match TRBD2. Germline trimming cut 5 bases from V and 6 bases from J; bases unmatched to any gene: 8. Germline assignment: CDR1 SEHNR and CDR2 FQNEAQ (reference sequence). The CDR3 is 15 residues long. CDR3 nucleotides: TGTGCCAGCAGCGCCAGCGGGAGTCGGGCCGGGGAGCTGTTTTTT. This sequence encodes CASSASGSRAGELFF.

Only one count was recorded for this clone. This sequence joins TRBV6-1 and TRBJ1-5; weak D call: TRBD1 (6 bases). Trimming took 3 bases from V and 2 from J, leaving 20 bases between them. This CDR3 contains 18 residues. The germline V gene has CDR1 MNHNS and CDR2 SASEGT. The chain's CDR3 is CASSDPGQVWLGNQPQHF. CDR3 sequence (DNA): TGTGCCAGCAGTGATCCGGGACAAGTTTGGTTGGGCAATCAGCCCCAGCATTTT.

A few counts support this clone. The chain recombines TRBV2 with TRBJ1-1; D possibly corresponds to TRBD1 (6 bases). V lost 8 bases to trimming and J lost 2 bases, with 15 bases between them. Germline V gene lookup returns CDR1 SNHLY and CDR2 FYNNEI. This CDR3 has 14 residues. CDR3 protein: CASEPGHGNTEAFF. The CDR3 DNA sequence: TGTGCCAGCGAACCGGGACATGGTAACACTGAAGCTTTCTTT.

This sequence joins TRBV6-1 and TRBJ2-7; TRBD2 agrees at 9 bases. Germline lookup yields CDR1 MNHNS and CDR2 SASEGT. With 5 bases clipped from V and 0 bases from J, the junction kept 5 bases outside the gene matches. The length of the CDR3 is 15 residues. The CDR3 here is CASSFTSGYSYEQYF. The DNA for the CDR3 is TGTGCCAGCAGTTTTACTAGCGGGTACTCCTACGAGCAGTACTTC.

The chain carries TRBV28 and TRBJ2-5; D gene unclear. CDR1 is MDHEN, CDR2 SYDVKM, per germline. Deletions cut 7 bases from V and 5 bases from J, with 11 bases between. The CDR3 covers 12 residues. The CDR3 nucleotides read TGTGCCAGCACCTCGGTCGTGGAGACCCAGTACTTC. Amino acids: CASTSVVETQYF. Full variable domain (missing parts from reference TRBV28 and TRBJ2-5): DVKVTQSSRYLVKRTGEKVFLECVQDMDHENMFWYRQDPGLGLRLIYFSYDVKMKEKGDIPEGYSVSREKKERFSLILESASTNQTSMYLCASTSVVETQYFGPGTRLLVL.

This clone was seen just once. Relative to the germline gene, one junction end is altered; a read error may explain this. The V call is TRBV7-7, the J call TRBJ2-1, with D maybe TRBD2 (7 bases). Germline CDR1 and CDR2: SSHAT and FNYEAQ (reference sequence). CDR3 length equals 15 residues. CDR3 sequence: CASSLGRGPYNEQFF. In nucleotides, the CDR3 is TGTGCTAGCAGCTTAGGGCGGGGGCCATACAATGAGCAGTTCTTC.

This chain connects TRBV28 to TRBJ1-5, with D possibly TRBD1 on 6 matching bases. Germline V CDR1 and CDR2: MDHEN, SYDVKM. The ends were cut back, 7 bases at V and 7 bases at J, with 20 bases in the middle. The CDR3 covers 15 residues. Here the CDR3 reads CASTSSGGGNQPQHF. CDR3 DNA: TGTGCCAGCACCTCCTCGGGAGGGGGAAACCAGCCCCAGCATTTT. The entire variable domain, with the rest obtained from reference TRBV28 and TRBJ1-5, is as follows: DVKVTQSSRYLVKRTGEKVFLECVQDMDHENMFWYRQDPGLGLRLIYFSYDVKMKEKGDIPEGYSVSREKKERFSLILESASTNQTSMYLCASTSSGGGNQPQHFGDGTRLSIL.

V gene TRBV10-2 combines with J gene TRBJ2-7, with TRBD1 matching 8 bases. This CDR3 has 16 residues. The V and J ends lost 9 bases and 0 bases, in that order; junction bases with no gene match: 13. Germline V gives CDR1 WSHSY, CDR2 SAAADI. CDR3 nucleotides: TGCGCCAGACGGGACAGGTTGCCTGACCCCTCCTACGAGCAGTACTTC. Its protein product is CARRDRLPDPSYEQYF.

CDR3 sequence reads: CASSLLGGNYGYTF. The CDR3 DNA follows: TGTGCCAGCAGCTTGTTAGGCGGTAACTATGGCTACACCTTC. This chain uses TRBV5-6 with TRBJ1-2; D is undetermined. V lost 1 base to trimming and J lost 1 base, with 8 bases between them. Germline values: CDR1 SGHDT, CDR2 YYEEEE. CDR3 size: 14 residues.

The rearrangement uses TRBV7-9 and TRBJ1-4; 7 nucleotides match TRBD1. Germline-derived CDR1 and CDR2 are SEHNR and FQNEAQ (reference sequence). CDR3 size: 13 residues. V gave up 3 bases and J gave up 7 bases; unmatched junction bases: 2. CDR3 amino acids: CASSFRDSEKLFF. The CDR3 nucleotides read TGTGCCAGCAGCTTTAGGGACAGTGAAAAACTGTTTTTT.

The chain employs TRBV28 and TRBJ1-2; TRBD1 might be the D (6 bases). This CDR3 spans 12 amino acids. Germline CDR1 MDHEN, CDR2 SYDVKM. V lost 10 bases to trimming and J lost 4 bases, with 13 bases between them. The CDR3 region has the DNA TGTGCCATCAACAGGGCTAGCTATGGCTACACCTTC. It translates to CAINRASYGYTF.

The gene calls are TRBV6-1 and TRBJ2-1; D is possibly TRBD2 (6 bases). Germline V gives CDR1 MNHNS, CDR2 SASEGT. Trimming removed 10 bases at V and 0 bases at J, with 16 bases between. CDR3 size: 15 residues. The CDR3 protein is CAIAGLPSSYNEQFF. The CDR3 nucleotides are TGTGCCATCGCCGGACTACCGAGCTCCTACAATGAGCAGTTCTTC.

This sequence joins TRBV27 and TRBJ2-7; no clear D gene. Trimming shortened V by 5 bases and J by 5 bases, and 13 bases separated the two germline ends. CDR3 length equals 13 residues. Germline-derived CDR1 and CDR2 are MNHEY and SMNVEV (reference sequence). The DNA of the CDR3 is TGTGCCAGCAGTCCACCTTTGGGCCACGAGCAGTACTTC. It specifies CASSPPLGHEQYF.

This clone occurred a few times. V usage is TRBV10-3 and J usage is TRBJ1-2; weak D call: TRBD1 (6 bases). The V and J ends lost 6 bases and 5 bases respectively, with 13 bases between them. Germline loops: CDR1 ENHRY, CDR2 SYGVKD. This CDR3 spans 13 amino acids. DNA for the CDR3: TGTGCCATCAGCTGGACAGATGAGTATGGCTACACCTTC. The encoded protein is CAISWTDEYGYTF.

The chain is built from TRBV6-5 and TRBJ2-3, with a possible D match to TRBD1 (5 bases). There are 15 residues in the CDR3. V lost 3 bases, J lost 6 bases, and 16 bases lay in between. From germline, CDR1 is MNHEY and CDR2 SVGAGI. CDR3 DNA sequence: TGTGCCAGCAGTTATGATAGGGGCCCTAGGGATACGCAGTATTTT. Protein product: CASSYDRGPRDTQYF.

This sequence joins TRBV7-6 and TRBJ1-2, with a tentative D call TRBD1 (5 bases). V shed 2 bases and J shed 6 bases, with 10 bases lying between them. CDR3 length: 13 amino acids. Germline CDR1 is SGHVS and CDR2 is FNYEAQ. CDR3 in amino acids: CASSLRGGDGYTF. The DNA of the CDR3 is TGTGCCAGCAGCTTAAGGGGTGGGGATGGCTACACCTTC.

The V call is TRBV7-9, the J call TRBJ1-2; D call uncertain. Trimming cost V 3 bases and J 8 bases, with 13 bases left between them. The CDR3 is made up of 13 amino acids. The germline gives CDR1 SEHNR, CDR2 FQNEAQ (reference sequence). The CDR3 DNA sequence: TGTGCCAGCAGCTTGAGGGAGATGGGCGGCTACACCTTC. It is translated as CASSLREMGGYTF.

This chain uses TRBV28 with TRBJ1-4, with TRBD1 identical over 10 bases. Germline V gene data show CDR1 as MDHEN and CDR2 as SYDVKM. V was pared by 5 bases and J by 6 bases, with 9 bases of the junction left unmatched. This CDR3 is built from 16 residues. CDR3 loop: CASSTNFGQGDEKLFF. DNA of the CDR3: TGTGCCAGCAGTACCAACTTCGGACAGGGGGATGAAAAACTGTTTTTT.

The chain combines TRBV6-5 with TRBJ2-7, with 9 bases fitting TRBD1. CDR1 is MNHEY, CDR2 SVGAGI, per germline. V lost 5 bases to trimming and J lost 2 bases; unmatched junction nucleotides: 7. The CDR3 sequence is 15 residues long. This CDR3 reads CASSPRDRATYEQYF. Here the CDR3 DNA reads TGTGCCAGCAGTCCCCGGGACAGGGCAACCTACGAGCAGTACTTC.

The CDR3 here is CASSLIGTGGGYTF. DNA of the CDR3: TGTGCCAGCAGCTTAATTGGGACAGGGGGTGGCTACACCTTC. The chain has TRBV7-9 and TRBJ1-2; TRBD1 agrees at 11 bases. This CDR3 has 14 amino acids. V gave up 2 bases and J gave up 7 bases; unmatched junction bases: 3. Germline CDR1 is SEHNR and CDR2 is FQNEAQ (reference sequence).

J is TRBJ2-7 and V is TRBV7-8; 9 bases map to TRBD2. There are 15 residues in the CDR3. Germline V gene sequence: CDR1 SGHVS, CDR2 FQNEAQ. With 2 bases clipped from V and 3 bases from J, the junction kept 5 bases outside the gene matches. CDR3 in DNA: TGTGCCAGCAGCTTATCGGCTAGCGGGAACTACGAGCAGTACTTC. Translation gives CASSLSASGNYEQYF.

The chain has TRBV18 and TRBJ1-2; TRBD1 might be the D (5 bases). This CDR3 contains 13 residues. The V gene lost 6 bases and the J gene lost 5 bases, with 13 bases spanning the gap. Germline lookup yields CDR1 KGHSH and CDR2 LQKENI. Written as DNA, the CDR3 is TGTGCCAGCTCTTTAGACAGCCTTTATGGCTACACCTTC. Encoded protein: CASSLDSLYGYTF.

The chain is built from TRBV2 and TRBJ1-5; a possible D gene is TRBD1 (6 bases). V was trimmed by 6 bases and J by 4 bases, leaving 16 bases between them. Germline assignment: CDR1 SNHLY and CDR2 FYNNEI. The CDR3 totals 15 residues. The CDR3 sequence is CASRDRTQSNQPQHF. CDR3 DNA: TGTGCCAGCAGGGACAGAACCCAGAGTAATCAGCCCCAGCATTTT.

J is TRBJ1-1 and V is TRBV28, with no clear D. Deletions cut 7 bases from V and 2 bases from J, with 5 bases between. The CDR3 consists of 11 residues. The germline CDR1 and CDR2 sequences are MDHEN and SYDVKM. The CDR3 spells CASTLNTEAFF. DNA of the CDR3: TGTGCCAGCACTCTAAACACTGAAGCTTTCTTT.

The table lists this clone with a few counts. J is TRBJ1-6 and V is TRBV6-1; weak D call: TRBD1 (5 bases). Trimming shortened V by 0 bases and J by 1 base, and 7 bases separated the two germline ends. This CDR3 has 16 residues. The germline V gene encodes CDR1 MNHNS and CDR2 SASEGT. The CDR3 nucleotides are TGTGCCAGCAGTGAAGCGGGGGGGTCCTATAATTCACCCCTCCACTTT. Its protein is CASSEAGGSYNSPLHF.